Following are 29 T cell receptor beta chains from one sample sequenced in a study of chemoradiotherapy in HPV16-positive cancers. Method: immunoSEQ multiplex PCR; TCRdb's copy keeps in-frame clones and lacks some. The repertoire holds more than 15,000 clones, with 79% as singletons. The biological material was taken from a patient who underwent chemoradiotherapy. These receptors were collected from a human donor with HPV-associated anogenital cancer.

The J gene is TRBJ2-2, the V gene TRBV28; D is unclear. The CDR3 covers 12 residues. Germline V gene sequence: CDR1 MDHEN, CDR2 SYDVKM. Trimming cost V 6 bases and J 4 bases, with 6 bases left between them. The CDR3 nucleotides read TGTGCCAGCAGACCTGGCACCGGGGAGCTGTTTTTT. This gives the protein CASRPGTGELFF. The full variable domain, completed using reference TRBV28 and TRBJ2-2, is DVKVTQSSRYLVKRTGEKVFLECVQDMDHENMFWYRQDPGLGLRLIYFSYDVKMKEKGDIPEGYSVSREKKERFSLILESASTNQTSMYLCASRPGTGELFFGEGSRLTVL.

This clone was counted once. The rearrangement links TRBV2 to TRBJ2-3; tentatively, D is TRBD2 (6 bases). Germline V gene lookup returns CDR1 SNHLY and CDR2 FYNNEI. V was pared by 4 bases and J by 1 base, with 9 bases between. The CDR3 length is 14 residues. CDR3 residues: CASSGPSGTDTQYF. The CDR3 DNA sequence: TGTGCCAGCAGTGGCCCTAGCGGCACAGATACGCAGTATTTT.

This rearrangement joins TRBV9 to TRBJ1-2; D call uncertain. V lost 4 bases and J 1 base, leaving 14 bases between the germline ends. The CDR3 is 15 amino acids. Per the germline V gene, CDR1 is SGDLS and CDR2 is YYNGEE. This chain's CDR3 is CASSPVGGNNYGYTF. CDR3 nucleotides: TGTGCCAGCAGCCCCGTTGGAGGAAATAACTATGGCTACACCTTC.

The chain combines TRBV5-1 with TRBJ1-6; the D gene is possibly TRBD1 (5 bases). The CDR3 is made up of 13 amino acids. The germline gives CDR1 SGHRS, CDR2 YFSETQ. Trimming removed 0 bases from V and 10 bases from J, with 8 bases in between. The CDR3 DNA sequence: TGCGCCAGCAGCTTGGGAGAGGGGTCACCCCTCCACTTT. Residues: CASSLGEGSPLHF. The full variable domain, in which reference TRBV5-1 and TRBJ1-6 provide the parts outside the CDR3, is KAGVTQTPRYLIKTRGQQVTLSCSPISGHRSVSWYQQTPGQGLQFLFEYFSETQRNKGNFPGRFSGRQFSNSRSEMNVSTLELGDSALYLCASSLGEGSPLHFGNGTRLTVT.

The V gene is TRBV5-1, the J gene TRBJ1-2; D is perhaps TRBD1 (5 bases). The CDR3 loop spans 16 amino acids. The germline CDR1 and CDR2 sequences are SGHRS and YFSETQ. The V and J ends lost 0 bases and 6 bases respectively, with 18 bases between them. DNA for the CDR3: TGCGCCAGCAGCTTGGCCGGGACCCCCTGGGGAAATGGCTACACCTTC. As protein: CASSLAGTPWGNGYTF.

The chain has TRBV5-1 and TRBJ2-3; tentative D call: TRBD1 (6 bases). V lost 2 bases and J lost 0, with 22 bases in between. From germline, CDR1 is SGHRS and CDR2 YFSETQ. The CDR3 has 19 amino acids. The chain's CDR3 is CASSFFPEVRTESTDTQYF. As DNA, the CDR3 is TGCGCCAGCAGCTTTTTCCCGGAAGTTCGGACAGAGAGCACAGATACGCAGTATTTT.

The J gene is TRBJ1-6, the V gene TRBV19; no firm D call. The V gene lost 5 bases and the J gene lost 5 bases, with 7 bases spanning the gap. Germline V gene data show CDR1 as LNHDA and CDR2 as SQIVND (reference sequence). The length of the CDR3 is 13 residues. This CDR3 is CASSFRDNSPLHF. The CDR3 nucleotides are TGTGCCAGTAGTTTCCGAGATAATTCACCCCTCCACTTT. The full variable domain, rest sourced from reference TRBV19 and TRBJ1-6, is DGGITQSPKYLFRKEGQNVTLSCEQNLNHDAMYWYRQDPGQGLRLIYYSQIVNDFQKGDIAEGYSVSREKKESFPLTVTSAQKNPTAFYLCASSFRDNSPLHFGNGTRLTVT.

The CDR3 bases are TGTGCCAGCAGCGTCAGTGTTTCCTACGAGCAGTACTTC. Translation gives CASSVSVSYEQYF. V and J are TRBV2 and TRBJ2-7; no clear D. The CDR3 contains 13 residues. Trimming shortened V by 6 bases and J by 1 base, and 10 bases separated the two germline ends. Germline V gene sequence: CDR1 SNHLY, CDR2 FYNNEI.

The chain carries TRBV15 and TRBJ1-5, with D maybe TRBD1 (5 bases). The CDR3 loop spans 15 amino acids. V gave up 0 bases and J gave up 2 bases, with 8 bases separating them. The germline V gene has CDR1 LNHNV and CDR2 YYDKDF (reference sequence). CDR3 amino acids: CATSREDRRNQPQHF. The CDR3 DNA is TGTGCCACCAGCAGAGAAGACAGACGCAATCAGCCCCAGCATTTT.

V and J are TRBV7-9 and TRBJ2-3; 11 bases match TRBD1. The germline gives CDR1 SEHNR, CDR2 FQNEAQ (reference sequence). J lost 4 bases, V lost 11 bases, and 5 bases had no gene match. The CDR3 is made up of 13 amino acids. DNA of the CDR3: TGTGCCCGGACAGGGGGCGCATCAGATACGCAGTATTTT. Translation gives CARTGGASDTQYF.

The V call is TRBV25-1, the J call TRBJ2-7; possible D gene TRBD1, 5 bases. V was pared by 4 bases and J by 5 bases, with 12 bases between. The CDR3 loop spans 13 amino acids. The germline V gene encodes CDR1 MGHDK and CDR2 SYGVNS. This CDR3 reads CASSAKGQDEQYF. DNA for the CDR3: TGTGCCAGCAGTGCTAAGGGGCAAGACGAGCAGTACTTC.

The chain links TRBV7-3 to TRBJ2-5; TRBD2 is a possible D gene (5 bases). The germline V gene has CDR1 SGHTA and CDR2 FQGTGA. The CDR3 consists of 13 residues. The germline V and J ends were trimmed by 5 bases and 3 bases, with 10 bases remaining between them. The CDR3 here is CASSLGSEETQYF. The CDR3 bases are TGTGCCAGCAGCCTAGGGAGTGAAGAGACCCAGTACTTC.

This chain uses TRBV11-2 with TRBJ2-7, with TRBD2 matching over 7 bases. The V segment lost 9 bases and the J segment 5 bases; nucleotides outside the gene matches: 4. The germline gives CDR1 SGHAT, CDR2 FQNNGV. The CDR3 contains 11 residues. The CDR3 DNA follows: TGTGCCAGGGGAGGGGATCACGAGCAGTACTTC. This encodes CARGGDHEQYF. Combining the CDR3 with reference TRBV11-2 and TRBJ2-7 gives the whole variable domain EAGVAQSPRYKIIEKRQSVAFWCNPISGHATLYWYQQILGQGPKLLIQFQNNGVVDDSQLPKDRFSAERLKGVDSTLKIQPAKLEDSAVYLCARGGDHEQYFGPGTRLTVT.

V usage is TRBV11-2 and J usage is TRBJ2-3; D ambiguous. The CDR3 totals 16 residues. Germline V gives CDR1 SGHAT, CDR2 FQNNGV. With 5 bases removed from V and 1 base from J, the gap between germline ends came to 16 bases. As DNA, the CDR3 is TGTGCCAGCAGCCCCAACCTGTGGTATCGCACAGATACGCAGTATTTT. Translated, it gives CASSPNLWYRTDTQYF.

The chain has TRBV27 and TRBJ1-2; D remains unclear. This CDR3 is 13 amino acids long. The V end lost 6 bases, the J end lost 6 bases, and 14 bases lay between the germline ends. Germline V CDR1 and CDR2: MNHEY, SMNVEV (reference sequence). As DNA, the CDR3 is TGTGCCAGCAGCTCCCGACGTCGGGATGGCTACACCTTC. This translates into CASSSRRRDGYTF.

The chain is built from TRBV5-8 and TRBJ2-1; TRBD1 is a possible D gene (6 bases). V was pared by 4 bases and J by 3 bases, with 17 bases between. The CDR3 totals 16 residues. Germline V gene data show CDR1 as SGHTS and CDR2 as YDEGEE. CDR3 DNA: TGTGCCAGCAGCCGAATCGCAGGGGCACGCTACAATGAGCAGTTCTTC. Residues: CASSRIAGARYNEQFF.

The CDR3 sequence is CASSLGQGGGTF. DNA of the CDR3: TGTGCCAGCAGCTTGGGGCAGGGGGGAGGCACCTTC. V usage is TRBV5-4 and J usage is TRBJ1-2, with 7 positions matching TRBD1. Looked up from germline, CDR1 is SGHNT and CDR2 is YYREEE (reference sequence). This CDR3 is 12 amino acids long. V shed 0 bases, J shed 13 bases, and the junction held 6 bases outside the gene matches.

This rearrangement joins TRBV7-9 to TRBJ1-2; possible D gene TRBD1, 6 bases. Germline CDR1 SEHNR, CDR2 FQNEAQ (reference sequence). There are 17 residues in the CDR3. V lost 5 bases to trimming and J lost 3 bases, with 22 bases between them. This CDR3 reads CASSLKGTRGGDYGYTF. The CDR3 DNA is TGTGCCAGCAGCCTAAAGGGCACAAGGGGGGGCGACTATGGCTACACCTTC.

As regards this clone: Compared with germline, one end of the junction differs, possibly owing to a read error. The chain has TRBV27 and TRBJ1-6; 9 bases agree with TRBD1. This CDR3 region has 15 residues. CDR1 and CDR2 from the germline V gene are MNHEY and SMNVEV (reference sequence). The CDR3 here is CASSLSRTGDSPLHF. The CDR3 DNA reads TGTGCCAGCAGTCTATCCCGGACAGGGGACTCACCCCTCCACTTT.

The chain joins TRBV4-3 to TRBJ2-3; no clear D gene. Germline lookup yields CDR1 LGHNA and CDR2 YSLEER. This CDR3 has 14 residues. Deletions cut 4 bases from V and 3 bases from J, with 11 bases between. CDR3 coding DNA: TGCGCCAGCAGCCCTGGGTTCTGGACAGATACGCAGTATTTT. This encodes CASSPGFWTDTQYF.

The J gene is TRBJ1-2, the V gene TRBV28; 7 positions agree with TRBD1. Germline CDR1 MDHEN, CDR2 SYDVKM. The ends lost 6 bases at V and 8 bases at J; junction bases unmatched: 9. The CDR3 totals 13 residues. The CDR3 here is CASRRTGAYGYTF. In DNA, the CDR3 is TGTGCCAGCAGGAGAACAGGGGCTTACGGCTACACCTTC.

The chain combines TRBV28 with TRBJ2-1; either TRBD1 or TRBD2 may supply D (7 bases each). CDR3 length equals 15 residues. Trimming removed 7 bases at V and 6 bases at J, with 19 bases between. The germline V gene encodes CDR1 MDHEN and CDR2 SYDVKM. DNA of the CDR3: TGTGCCAGCAAACCGGGAGGAGGGGGCCGCAATGAGCAGTTCTTC. The encoded protein is CASKPGGGGRNEQFF.

This clone has a single count. This sequence joins TRBV5-1 and TRBJ1-6; D perhaps matches TRBD1 (5 bases). Trimming cost V 0 bases and J 6 bases, with 10 bases left between them. Germline CDR1 and CDR2: SGHRS and YFSETQ. The CDR3 loop spans 15 amino acids. The CDR3 protein is CASSLGWGSNSPLHF. The CDR3 DNA follows: TGCGCCAGCAGCTTGGGGTGGGGCTCTAATTCACCCCTCCACTTT.

The rearrangement links TRBV5-1 to TRBJ2-5; D not resolved. The CDR3 has 14 residues. Trimming took 0 bases from V and 5 from J, leaving 11 bases between them. CDR1 is SGHRS and CDR2 is YFSETQ in the germline V gene. Here the CDR3 reads CASSLGQVYETQYF. The DNA for the CDR3 is TGCGCCAGCAGCTTGGGCCAGGTGTACGAGACCCAGTACTTC.

V gene TRBV5-1 combines with J gene TRBJ2-1, with TRBD2 identical over 13 bases. This CDR3 is built from 15 residues. V trimming: 3 bases; J trimming: 9 bases; junction bases outside the gene matches: 6. Germline V lookup: CDR1 SGHRS, CDR2 YFSETQ. CDR3 coding DNA: TGCGCCAGCAGCTATACTAGCGGGGGGGCCAGTGAGCAGTTCTTC. This codes for CASSYTSGGASEQFF.

This clone has a single count. The chain has TRBV7-2 and TRBJ1-3; no reliable D call. The germline gives CDR1 SGHTA, CDR2 FQGNSA. Deletions cut 1 base from V and 0 bases from J, with 10 bases between. The CDR3 loop spans 16 amino acids. The CDR3 DNA follows: TGTGCCAGCAGCTTAGTGGTCACTACCTCTGGAAACACCATATATTTT. Amino acids: CASSLVVTTSGNTIYF.

This clone was seen a single time. V is TRBV27 and J is TRBJ2-1; unclear D gene. The CDR3 has 12 residues. Trimming shortened V by 5 bases and J by 2 bases, and 4 bases separated the two germline ends. Germline CDR1 MNHEY, CDR2 SMNVEV (reference sequence). The CDR3 DNA follows: TGTGCCAGCAGTGGGCCCTACAATGAGCAGTTCTTC. It yields the protein CASSGPYNEQFF.

The rearrangement joins TRBV7-9 to TRBJ2-1, with D maybe TRBD1 (5 bases). Looked up from germline, CDR1 is SEHNR and CDR2 is FQNEAQ (reference sequence). This CDR3 spans 16 amino acids. V lost 5 bases and J 1 base, leaving 15 bases between the germline ends. DNA for the CDR3: TGTGCCAGCAGCCCCGCTAGGGGTCCTTCCTACAATGAGCAGTTCTTC. This gives the protein CASSPARGPSYNEQFF.

This clone occurred once. The chain recombines TRBV7-2 with TRBJ1-5, with D hard to call. The germline CDR1 and CDR2 sequences are SGHTA and FQGNSA. With 4 bases removed from V and 0 bases from J, the gap between germline ends came to 10 bases. The CDR3 runs to 15 residues. CDR3 protein: CASSYTQYSNQPQHF. The CDR3 bases are TGTGCCAGCAGCTACACACAATATAGCAATCAGCCCCAGCATTTT.